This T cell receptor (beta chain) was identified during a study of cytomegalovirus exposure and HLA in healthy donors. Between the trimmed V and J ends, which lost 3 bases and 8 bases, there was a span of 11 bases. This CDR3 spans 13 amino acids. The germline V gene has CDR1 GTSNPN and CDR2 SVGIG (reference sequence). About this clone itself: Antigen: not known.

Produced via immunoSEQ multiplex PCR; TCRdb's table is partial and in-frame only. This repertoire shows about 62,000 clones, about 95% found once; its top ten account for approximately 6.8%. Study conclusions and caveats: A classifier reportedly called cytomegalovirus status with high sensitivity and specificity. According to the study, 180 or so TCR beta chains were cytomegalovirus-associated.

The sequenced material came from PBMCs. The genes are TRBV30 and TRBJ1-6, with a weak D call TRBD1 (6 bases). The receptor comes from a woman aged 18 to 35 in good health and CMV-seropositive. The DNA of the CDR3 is TGTGCCTGGAGCGCGGGGGCCTATTCACCCCTCCACTTT. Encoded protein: CAWSAGAYSPLHF.